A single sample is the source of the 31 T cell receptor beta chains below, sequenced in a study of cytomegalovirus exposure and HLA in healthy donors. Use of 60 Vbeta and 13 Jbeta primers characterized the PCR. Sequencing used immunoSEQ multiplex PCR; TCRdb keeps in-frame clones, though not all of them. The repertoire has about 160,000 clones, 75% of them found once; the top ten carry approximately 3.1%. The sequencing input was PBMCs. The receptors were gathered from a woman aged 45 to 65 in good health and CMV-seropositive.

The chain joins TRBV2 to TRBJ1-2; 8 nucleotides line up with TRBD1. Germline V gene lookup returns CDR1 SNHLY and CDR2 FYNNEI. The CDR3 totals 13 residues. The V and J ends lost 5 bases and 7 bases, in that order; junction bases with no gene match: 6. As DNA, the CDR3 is TGTGCCAGCAGTCCAGGGGGCGCGTGTGGCTACACCTTC. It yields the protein CASSPGGACGYTF.

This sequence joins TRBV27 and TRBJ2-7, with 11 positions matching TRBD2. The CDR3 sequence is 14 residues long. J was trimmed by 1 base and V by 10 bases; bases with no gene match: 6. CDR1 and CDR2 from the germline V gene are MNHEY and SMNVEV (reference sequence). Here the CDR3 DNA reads TGTGCCACCGGAACTAGCGGGGGTTCCTACGAGCAGTACTTC. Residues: CATGTSGGSYEQYF.

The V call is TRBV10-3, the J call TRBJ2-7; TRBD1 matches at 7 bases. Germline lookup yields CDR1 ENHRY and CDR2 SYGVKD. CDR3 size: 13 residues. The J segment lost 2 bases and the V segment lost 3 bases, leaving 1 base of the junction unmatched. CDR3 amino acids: CAISEQGTYEQYF. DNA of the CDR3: TGTGCCATCAGTGAACAGGGGACCTACGAGCAGTACTTC.

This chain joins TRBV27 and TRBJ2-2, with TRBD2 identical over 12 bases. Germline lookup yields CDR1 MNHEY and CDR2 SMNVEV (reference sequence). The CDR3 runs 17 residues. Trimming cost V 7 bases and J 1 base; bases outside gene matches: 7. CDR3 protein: CASKKGLAGKNTGELFF. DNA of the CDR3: TGTGCCAGCAAAAAAGGACTAGCGGGAAAGAACACCGGGGAGCTGTTTTTT.

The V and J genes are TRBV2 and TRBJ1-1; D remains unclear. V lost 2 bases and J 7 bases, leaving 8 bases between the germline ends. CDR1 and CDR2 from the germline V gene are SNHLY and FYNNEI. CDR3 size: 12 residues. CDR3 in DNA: TGTGCCAGCAGTGAACGGAGCTTTGAAGCTTTCTTT. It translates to CASSERSFEAFF.

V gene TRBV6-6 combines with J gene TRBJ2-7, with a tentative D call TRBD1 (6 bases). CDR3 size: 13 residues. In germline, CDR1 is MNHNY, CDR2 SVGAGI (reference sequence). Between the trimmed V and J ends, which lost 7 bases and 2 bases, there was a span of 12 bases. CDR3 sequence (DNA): TGTGCCAGCACCCGACAGGAGGCCTACGAGCAGTACTTC. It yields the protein CASTRQEAYEQYF.

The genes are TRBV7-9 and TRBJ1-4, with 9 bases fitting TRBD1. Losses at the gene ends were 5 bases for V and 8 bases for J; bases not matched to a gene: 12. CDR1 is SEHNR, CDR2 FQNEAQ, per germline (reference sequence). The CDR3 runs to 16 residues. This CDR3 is CASSPGAQGAREKLFF. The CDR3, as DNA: TGTGCCAGCAGCCCCGGGGCACAGGGGGCGCGGGAAAAACTGTTTTTT.

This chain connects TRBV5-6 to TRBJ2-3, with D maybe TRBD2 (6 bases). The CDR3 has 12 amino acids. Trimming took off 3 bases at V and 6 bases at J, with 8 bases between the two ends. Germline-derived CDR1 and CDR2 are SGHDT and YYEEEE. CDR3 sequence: CASSSGGDTQYF. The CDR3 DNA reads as TGTGCCAGCAGCTCCGGGGGTGATACGCAGTATTTT.

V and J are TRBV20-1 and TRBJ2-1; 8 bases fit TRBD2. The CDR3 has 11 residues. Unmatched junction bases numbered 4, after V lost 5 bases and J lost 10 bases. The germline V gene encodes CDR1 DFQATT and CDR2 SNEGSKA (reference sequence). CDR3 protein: CSAERGNEQFF. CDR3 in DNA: TGCAGTGCTGAGCGGGGGAACGAGCAGTTCTTC.

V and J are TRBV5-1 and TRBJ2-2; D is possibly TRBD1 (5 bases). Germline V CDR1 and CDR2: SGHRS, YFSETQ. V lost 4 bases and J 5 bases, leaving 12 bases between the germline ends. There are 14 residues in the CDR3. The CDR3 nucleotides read TGCGCCAGCAGCAGGACCCCAGGGACCGGGGAGCTGTTTTTT. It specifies CASSRTPGTGELFF.

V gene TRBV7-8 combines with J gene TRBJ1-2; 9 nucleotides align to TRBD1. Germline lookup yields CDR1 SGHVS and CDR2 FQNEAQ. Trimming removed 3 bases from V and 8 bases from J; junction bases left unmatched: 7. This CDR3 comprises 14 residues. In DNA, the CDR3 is TGTGCCAGCAGCTTCAGGGACAGGGTACACGGCTACACCTTC. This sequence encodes CASSFRDRVHGYTF.

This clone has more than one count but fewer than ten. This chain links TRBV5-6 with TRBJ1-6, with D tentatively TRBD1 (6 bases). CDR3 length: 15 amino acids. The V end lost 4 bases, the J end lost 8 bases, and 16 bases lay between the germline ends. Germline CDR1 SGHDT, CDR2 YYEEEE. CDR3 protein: CASSEGQFGDSPLHF. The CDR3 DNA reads TGTGCCAGCAGCGAAGGACAGTTCGGCGATTCACCCCTCCACTTT.

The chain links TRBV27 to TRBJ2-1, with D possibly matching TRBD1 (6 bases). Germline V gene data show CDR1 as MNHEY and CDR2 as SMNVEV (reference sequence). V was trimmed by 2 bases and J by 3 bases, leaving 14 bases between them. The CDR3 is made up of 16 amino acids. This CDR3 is CASSLRSAQGYNEQFF. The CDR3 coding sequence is TGTGCCAGCAGTTTACGGTCTGCACAGGGCTACAATGAGCAGTTCTTC.

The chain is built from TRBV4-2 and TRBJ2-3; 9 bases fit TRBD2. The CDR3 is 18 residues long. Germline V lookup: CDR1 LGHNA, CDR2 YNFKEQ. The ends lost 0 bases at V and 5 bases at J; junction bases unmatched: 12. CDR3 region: CASSQDGQGGGAVDTQYF. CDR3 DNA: TGTGCCAGCAGCCAAGACGGTCAGGGCGGGGGGGCGGTAGATACGCAGTATTTT.

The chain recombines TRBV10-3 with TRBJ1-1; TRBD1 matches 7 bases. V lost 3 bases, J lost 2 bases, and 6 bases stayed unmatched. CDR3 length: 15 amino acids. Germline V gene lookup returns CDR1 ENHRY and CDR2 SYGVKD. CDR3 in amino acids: CAISDERTGNTEAFF. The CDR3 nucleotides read TGTGCCATCAGTGACGAAAGGACAGGCAACACTGAAGCTTTCTTT.

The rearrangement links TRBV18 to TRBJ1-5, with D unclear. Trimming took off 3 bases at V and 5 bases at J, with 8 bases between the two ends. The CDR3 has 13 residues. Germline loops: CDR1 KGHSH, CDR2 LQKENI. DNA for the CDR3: TGTGCCAGCTCACCCGGGAGGGATCAGCCCCAGCATTTT. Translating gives CASSPGRDQPQHF.

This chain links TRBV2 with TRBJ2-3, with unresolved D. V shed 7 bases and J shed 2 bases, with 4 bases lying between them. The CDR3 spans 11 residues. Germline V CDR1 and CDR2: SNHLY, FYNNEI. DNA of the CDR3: TGTGCCAGCACCTACACAGATACGCAGTATTTT. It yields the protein CASTYTDTQYF.

CDR3 loop: CASSPPAGSGANVLTF. For the CDR3, the DNA is TGTGCCAGCTCACCACCGGCGGGCTCTGGGGCCAACGTCCTGACTTTC. The chain joins TRBV18 to TRBJ2-6; D might be TRBD2 (5 bases). Germline V gives CDR1 KGHSH, CDR2 LQKENI. The V end was cut by 0 bases, the J end by 0 bases, with 6 bases between. The CDR3 runs 16 residues.

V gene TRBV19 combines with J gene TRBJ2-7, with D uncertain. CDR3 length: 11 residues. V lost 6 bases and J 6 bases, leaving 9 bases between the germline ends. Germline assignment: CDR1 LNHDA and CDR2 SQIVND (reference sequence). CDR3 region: CASSLRGEQYF. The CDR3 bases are TGTGCCAGTAGCCTACGAGGCGAGCAGTACTTC.

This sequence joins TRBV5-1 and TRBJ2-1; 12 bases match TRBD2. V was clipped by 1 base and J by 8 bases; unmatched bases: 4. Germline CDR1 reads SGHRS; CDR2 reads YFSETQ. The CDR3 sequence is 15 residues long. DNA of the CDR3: TGCGCCAGCAGCTTGAAGGGACTAGCGGGTTATGAGCAGTTCTTC. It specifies CASSLKGLAGYEQFF.

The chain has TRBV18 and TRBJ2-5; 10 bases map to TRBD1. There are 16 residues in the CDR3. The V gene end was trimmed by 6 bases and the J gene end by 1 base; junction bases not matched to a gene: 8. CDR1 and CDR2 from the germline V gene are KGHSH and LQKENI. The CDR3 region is CASSPGQGIIQETQYF. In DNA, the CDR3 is TGTGCCAGCTCCCCGGGACAGGGGATAATCCAAGAGACCCAGTACTTC. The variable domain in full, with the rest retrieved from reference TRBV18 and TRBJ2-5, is NAGVMQNPRHLVRRRGQEARLRCSPMKGHSHVYWYRQLPEEGLKFMVYLQKENIIDESGMPKERFSAEFPKEGPSILRIQQVVRGDSAAYFCASSPGQGIIQETQYFGPGTRLLVL.

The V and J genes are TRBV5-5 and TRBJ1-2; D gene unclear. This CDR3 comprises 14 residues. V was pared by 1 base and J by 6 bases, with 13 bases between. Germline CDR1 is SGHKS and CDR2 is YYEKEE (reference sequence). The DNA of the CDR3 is TGTGCCAGCAGCTTGAGCGATCTACTAGATGGCTACACCTTC. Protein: CASSLSDLLDGYTF.

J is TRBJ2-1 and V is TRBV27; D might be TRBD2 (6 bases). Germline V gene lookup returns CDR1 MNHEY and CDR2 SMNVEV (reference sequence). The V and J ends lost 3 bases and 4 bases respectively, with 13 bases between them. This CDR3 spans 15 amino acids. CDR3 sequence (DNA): TGTGCCAGCAGTTTGGGCGGGGTGCCATACAATGAGCAGTTCTTC. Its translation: CASSLGGVPYNEQFF.

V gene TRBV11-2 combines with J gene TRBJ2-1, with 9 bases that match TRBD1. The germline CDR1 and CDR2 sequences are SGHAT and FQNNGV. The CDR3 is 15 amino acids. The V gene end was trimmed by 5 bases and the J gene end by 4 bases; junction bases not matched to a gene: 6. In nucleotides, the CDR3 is TGTGCCAGCAGCGCGGACAGGGGAATTTACAATGAGCAGTTCTTC. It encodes CASSADRGIYNEQFF.

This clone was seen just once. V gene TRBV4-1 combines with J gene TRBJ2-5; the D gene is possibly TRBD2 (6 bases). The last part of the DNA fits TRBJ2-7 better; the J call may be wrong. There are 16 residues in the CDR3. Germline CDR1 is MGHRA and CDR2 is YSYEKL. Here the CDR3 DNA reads TGCGCCAGCAGCCAAGATGACCGGGAGAACTCCTACGAGCAGTACTTC. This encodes CASSQDDRENSYEQYF.

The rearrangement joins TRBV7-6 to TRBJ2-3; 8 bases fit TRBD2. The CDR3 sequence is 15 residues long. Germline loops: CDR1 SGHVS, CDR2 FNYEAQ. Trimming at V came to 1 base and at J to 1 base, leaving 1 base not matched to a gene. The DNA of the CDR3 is TGTGCCAGCAGCTTAGAAGCGGGGGGCACAGATACGCAGTATTTT. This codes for CASSLEAGGTDTQYF.

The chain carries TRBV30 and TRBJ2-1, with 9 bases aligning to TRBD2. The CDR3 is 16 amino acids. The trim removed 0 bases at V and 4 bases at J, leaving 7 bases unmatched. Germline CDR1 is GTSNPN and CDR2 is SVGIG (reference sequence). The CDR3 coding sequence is TGTGCCTGGAGTGTTGGAAGTAGCGGGGGTTACAATGAGCAGTTCTTC. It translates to CAWSVGSSGGYNEQFF.

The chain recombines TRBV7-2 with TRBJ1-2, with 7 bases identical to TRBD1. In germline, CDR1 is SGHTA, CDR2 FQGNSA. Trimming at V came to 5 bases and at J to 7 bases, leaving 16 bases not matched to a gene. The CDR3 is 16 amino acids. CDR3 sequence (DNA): TGTGCCAGCAGCCCCCTCGGGCAGGGGGGCGTGAGTGGCTACACCTTC. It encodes CASSPLGQGGVSGYTF.

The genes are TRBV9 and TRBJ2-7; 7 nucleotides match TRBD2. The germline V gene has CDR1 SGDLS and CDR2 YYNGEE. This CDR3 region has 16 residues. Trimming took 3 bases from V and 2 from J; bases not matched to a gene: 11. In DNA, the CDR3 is TGTGCCAGCAGCGATGAGTTAGGGGCGGGGGCCTACGAGCAGTACTTC. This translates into CASSDELGAGAYEQYF.

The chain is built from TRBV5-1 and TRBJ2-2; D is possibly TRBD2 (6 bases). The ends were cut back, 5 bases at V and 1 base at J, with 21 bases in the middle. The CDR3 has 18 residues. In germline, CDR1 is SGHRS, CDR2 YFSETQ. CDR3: CASSFVPVRRGNTGELFF. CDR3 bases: TGCGCCAGCAGTTTCGTCCCGGTGCGGCGGGGGAACACCGGGGAGCTGTTTTTT.

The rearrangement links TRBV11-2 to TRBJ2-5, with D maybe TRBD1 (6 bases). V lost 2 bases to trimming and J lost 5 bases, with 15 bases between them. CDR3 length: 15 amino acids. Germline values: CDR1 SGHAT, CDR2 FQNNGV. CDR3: CASSLIGGGAETQYF. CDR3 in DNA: TGTGCCAGCAGCTTAATTGGTGGGGGCGCGGAGACCCAGTACTTC.